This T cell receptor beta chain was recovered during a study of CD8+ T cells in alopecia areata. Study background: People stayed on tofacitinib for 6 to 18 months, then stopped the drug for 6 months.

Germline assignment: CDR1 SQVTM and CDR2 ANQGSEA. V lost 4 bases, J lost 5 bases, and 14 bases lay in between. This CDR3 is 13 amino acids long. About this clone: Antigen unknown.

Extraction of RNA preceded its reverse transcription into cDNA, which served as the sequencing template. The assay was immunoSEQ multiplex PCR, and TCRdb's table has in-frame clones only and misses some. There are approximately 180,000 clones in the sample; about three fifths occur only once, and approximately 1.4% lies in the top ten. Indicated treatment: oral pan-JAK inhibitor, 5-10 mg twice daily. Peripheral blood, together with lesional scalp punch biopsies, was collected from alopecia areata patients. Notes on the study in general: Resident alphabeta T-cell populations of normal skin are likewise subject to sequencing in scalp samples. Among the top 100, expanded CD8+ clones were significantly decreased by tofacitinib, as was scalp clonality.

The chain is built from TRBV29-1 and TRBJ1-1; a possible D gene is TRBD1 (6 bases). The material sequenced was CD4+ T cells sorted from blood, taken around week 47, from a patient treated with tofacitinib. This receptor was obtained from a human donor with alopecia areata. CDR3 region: CSVVHREDTEAFF. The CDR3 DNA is TGCAGCGTTGTCCACAGGGAAGATACTGAAGCTTTCTTT.